This TCR beta chain was captured in a study of blood T cell repertoires in COVID-19. TCRdb's table, derived via immunoSEQ multiplex PCR, lists solely in-frame clones and lacks some. The data hold more than 90,000 clones, with more than 75% observed a single time. This clone showed up just once. The source material was peripheral blood. The clonotype originates from a middle-aged man with acute or convalescent COVID-19.

The CDR3 nucleotides read TGTGCCAGCAGCCAAGCCCGGCCGGGACAGGGGGGTTCACCCCTCCACTTT. Translation gives CASSQARPGQGGSPLHF. The chain has TRBV4-2 and TRBJ1-6, with TRBD1 matching 11 bases. CDR1 and CDR2 (germline): LGHNA, YNFKEQ. V shed 1 base, J shed 9 bases, and the junction held 8 bases outside the gene matches. There are 17 residues in the CDR3.